These 22 T cell receptor beta chains share one sample of origin, sequenced in a study of T cell clonality in common variable immunodeficiency. Assay: immunoSEQ multiplex PCR; the TCRdb copy retains only in-frame clones and omits some. The sample includes approximately 75,000 clones, none of them occurring once. Sequences were obtained from peripheral blood mononuclear cells. These TCRs come from a person aged 18 to 70 in good health.

This clone has at least ten counts. The read ends 3 residues early relative to the CDR3; the germline J gene fills the gap. This sequence joins TRBV11-3 and TRBJ2-1; 11 bases align to TRBD2. In germline, CDR1 is SGHNT, CDR2 YENEEA. CDR3 length equals 15 residues. The J segment lost 7 bases and the V segment lost 5 bases, leaving 7 bases of the junction unmatched. The CDR3 region is CASSQGLAEKNEQFF. The part of the CDR3 DNA that was read is TGTGCCAGCAGCCAGGGACTAGCGGAAAAAAATGAG.

This clone was seen many times. The CDR3 end is not reached by the read, which stops 3 residues before it; the germline J gene fills it in. The rearrangement uses TRBV12-3 or TRBV12-4 and TRBJ2-6; D is unclear. This CDR3 is built from 13 residues. V lost 7 bases and J lost 0, with 4 bases in between. CDR3 bases read: TGTGCCAGCACCAGCTCTGGGGCCAACGTC. It translates to CASTSSGANV. The CDR3 reads in full as CASTSSGANVLTF.

This clone was counted many times. The read finishes 3 residues shy of the CDR3 end, and the germline J gene is used to complete it. The chain joins TRBV11-2 to TRBJ1-1; D is possibly TRBD1 (6 bases). The CDR3 has 13 amino acids. Germline CDR1 and CDR2: SGHAT and FQNNGV. Partial CDR3 DNA: TGTGCCAGCAGCTTATCAGGGGATCCTGGA. Encoded protein: CASSLSGDPG. From start to end, the CDR3 is CASSLSGDPGAFF. The full variable domain, completed using reference TRBV11-2 and TRBJ1-1, is EAGVAQSPRYKIIEKRQSVAFWCNPISGHATLYWYQQILGQGPKLLIQFQNNGVVDDSQLPKDRFSAERLKGVDSTLKIQPAKLEDSAVYLCASSLSGDPGAFFGQGTRLTVV.

This clone was seen at least ten times. The CDR3 is cut off 3 residues early in the read; its end comes from the germline J gene. V usage is TRBV27 and J usage is TRBJ2-7; TRBD1 agrees at 12 bases. This CDR3 comprises 15 residues. Trimming took 3 bases from V and 6 from J; bases not matched to a gene: 6. Per germline, CDR1 MNHEY and CDR2 SMNVEV (reference sequence). CDR3 residues: CASSFSGTGGAEQYF. The sequenced CDR3 bases are TGTGCCAGCAGTTTCTCTGGGACAGGGGGCGCCGAG.

A word on this clone: The CDR3 extends 3 residues past the end of the read, so its final part is completed from the germline J gene. V usage is TRBV19 and J usage is TRBJ1-5; D unclear. Trimming left V 5 bases short and J 1 base short, with 12 bases between. The CDR3 extends over 15 amino acids. Germline-derived CDR1 and CDR2 are LNHDA and SQIVND (reference sequence). CDR3 region: CASSSHDTSNQPQHF. CDR3 DNA, as far as it was read: TGTGCCAGTAGTTCCCACGACACAAGCAATCAGCCC.

This clone was detected ten times or more. Sequencing ends 3 residues short of the CDR3 end; the germline J gene provides the rest. The J gene is TRBJ2-4, the V gene TRBV20-1, with 7 bases identical to TRBD1. The CDR3 is made up of 16 amino acids. The V gene end was trimmed by 4 bases and the J gene end by 2 bases; junction bases not matched to a gene: 11. CDR1 is DFQATT and CDR2 is SNEGSKA in the germline V gene (reference sequence). The sequenced part of the CDR3 DNA is TGCAGTGCTAATGGAGCGACAGGGTGGTCCAAAAACATT. It encodes CSANGATGWSKNI. The CDR3 in full is CSANGATGWSKNIQYF.

This clone was observed many times. The CDR3 DNA, read in part, is TGTGCCAGTAGTTCCAGGGGTCGCACTAATGAAAAA. Its translation is CASSSRGRTNEK. The complete CDR3 protein is CASSSRGRTNEKLFF. The rearrangement uses TRBV19 and TRBJ1-4; D is possibly TRBD1 (6 bases). The sequenced fragment ends 3 residues before the CDR3 boundary, so the rest is inferred from the germline J gene. The germline gives CDR1 LNHDA, CDR2 SQIVND (reference sequence). This CDR3 is built from 15 residues. V lost 5 bases to trimming and J lost 2 bases, with 12 bases between them.

This clone was observed at least ten times. Read data end 3 residues before the CDR3 end; the end is taken from the germline J gene. The genes are TRBV5-1 and TRBJ2-7; 9 bases are shared with TRBD1. From germline, CDR1 is SGHRS and CDR2 YFSETQ. Trimming cost V 5 bases and J 0 bases; bases outside gene matches: 6. The length of the CDR3 is 15 residues. The CDR3 protein is CASSLQGARSYEQYF. CDR3 bases read: TGCGCCAGCAGTCTACAGGGGGCCCGCTCCTACGAG.

This clone was counted many times. The read stops 3 residues short of the end of the CDR3; the missing end is completed from the germline J gene. V is TRBV7-8 and J is TRBJ2-3, with 8 bases matching TRBD2. After removal of 6 bases from V and 1 base from J, the junction contained 3 bases not matched to a gene. CDR1 is SGHVS and CDR2 is FQNEAQ in the germline V gene. The CDR3 totals 14 residues. The CDR3 region is CASRAGVGTDTQYF. CDR3 DNA (partial): TGTGCCAGCAGAGCGGGAGTTGGCACAGATACG.

As to this clone: The read ends 3 residues shy of where the CDR3 ends; the end is completed using the germline J gene. Different DNA sequences within this sample yield the same CDR3. This sequence joins TRBV20-1 and TRBJ2-7; possibly TRBD2 for D (6 bases). This CDR3 comprises 15 residues. The V end was cut by 2 bases, the J end by 1 base, with 15 bases between. The germline CDR1 and CDR2 sequences are DFQATT and SNEGSKA (reference sequence). The CDR3 sequence: CSARSLAVLSYEQYF. The CDR3 DNA, read in part, is TGCAGTGCTAGAAGCTTAGCGGTCCTTTCCTACGAG.

This clone was seen a few times. The read comes to an end 3 residues before the CDR3 does, leaving the germline J gene to fill in the end. The rearrangement uses TRBV19 and TRBJ2-1; D gene ambiguous. Looked up from germline, CDR1 is LNHDA and CDR2 is SQIVND (reference sequence). This CDR3 is built from 14 residues. V was pared by 1 base and J by 9 bases, with 13 bases between. The CDR3 spells CASSIGNRFSEQFF. The sequenced part of the CDR3 DNA is TGTGCCAGTAGTATAGGAAACCGGTTTAGTGAG.

This clone was seen many times. The read is 3 residues too short to cover the CDR3 end, so that end is filled in from the germline J gene. The J gene is TRBJ1-2, the V gene TRBV19; 8 positions match TRBD1. Germline CDR1 LNHDA, CDR2 SQIVND (reference sequence). There are 13 residues in the CDR3. The sequenced CDR3 bases are TGTGCCAGTAGTATGGGGACAGGCTTGGGC. This codes for CASSMGTGLG. The whole CDR3 protein reads CASSMGTGLGYTF. The full variable domain, completed using reference TRBV19 and TRBJ1-2, is DGGITQSPKYLFRKEGQNVTLSCEQNLNHDAMYWYRQDPGQGLRLIYYSQIVNDFQKGDIAEGYSVSREKKESFPLTVTSAQKNPTAFYLCASSMGTGLGYTFGSGTRLTVV.

The sample holds many counts of this clone. The read ends 3 residues shy of where the CDR3 ends; the end is completed using the germline J gene. The gene calls are TRBV7-6 and TRBJ2-3, with a weak D call TRBD1 (6 bases). There are 14 residues in the CDR3. The germline V gene has CDR1 SGHVS and CDR2 FNYEAQ. V dropped 1 base and J dropped 8 bases, with 13 bases sitting between them. The CDR3 loop reads CASSLDNQGITQYF. The DNA read from the CDR3 is TGTGCCAGCAGCTTAGACAATCAGGGGATTACG.

This clone was seen a handful of times. The CDR3 bases that were read are TGTGCCAGCAGTTCCCTGGAGGGACTCAATCAGCCC. As protein: CASSSLEGLNQP. The full CDR3 protein reads CASSSLEGLNQPQHF. The chain is built from TRBV6-2 or TRBV6-3 and TRBJ1-5, with D perhaps TRBD1 (5 bases). Coverage ceases 3 residues before the CDR3 finishes, and the germline J gene fills in the end. This CDR3 comprises 15 residues. The V and J ends lost 4 bases and 3 bases respectively, with 13 bases between them. Germline CDR1 and CDR2: MNHEY and SVGEGT.

This clone was counted ten times or more. Read sequence stops 3 residues before the CDR3 end, and the germline J gene provides the missing end. J is TRBJ1-6 and V is TRBV7-8; D not certain. The CDR3 extends over 16 amino acids. CDR1 is SGHVS and CDR2 is FQNEAQ in the germline V gene. Trimming stripped 2 bases from V and 0 bases from J, with 8 bases between. The CDR3 sequence: CASSLIAASYNSPLHF. CDR3 bases read: TGTGCCAGCAGCTTAATCGCGGCCTCCTATAATTCACCC.

This clone showed up many times. With the read ending 3 residues before the CDR3 end, the germline J gene is used to fill in that end. The chain combines TRBV5-5 with TRBJ1-5, with a tentative D call TRBD1 (5 bases). From germline, CDR1 is SGHKS and CDR2 YYEKEE (reference sequence). There are 14 residues in the CDR3. V was cut by 3 bases and J by 0 bases, with 7 bases left in between. Incomplete CDR3 DNA: TGTGCCAGCAGCTGGGGCACTAGCAATCAGCCC. As protein: CASSWGTSNQP. The full-length CDR3 reads as CASSWGTSNQPQHF.

Points on this clone: Read coverage stops 3 residues before the CDR3 terminus; the germline J gene supplies the remainder. V is TRBV7-9 and J is TRBJ2-1, with D possibly TRBD2 on 5 matching bases. The germline V gene has CDR1 SEHNR and CDR2 FQNEAQ (reference sequence). The CDR3 spans 14 residues. V was trimmed by 1 base and J by 8 bases, leaving 12 bases between them. CDR3 bases read: TGTGCCAGCAGCTTAGATCGGGGTATCGATGAG. As protein: CASSLDRGIDE. The entire CDR3 reads CASSLDRGIDEQFF.

This clone was seen at least ten times. The sequenced fragment ends 3 residues before the CDR3 boundary, so the rest is inferred from the germline J gene. The rearrangement uses TRBV19 and TRBJ2-5; D gene unclear. V shed 2 bases and J shed 7 bases, with 8 bases lying between them. The CDR3 sequence is 12 residues long. Germline V gene data show CDR1 as LNHDA and CDR2 as SQIVND (reference sequence). Incomplete CDR3 DNA: TGTGCCAGTAGTATAAACCTCGGGACC. This gives the protein CASSINLGT. The whole CDR3 protein reads CASSINLGTQYF.

This clone came up many times. CDR3 bases read: TGCAGTGCTACCCTACAGGGTTCTTCGAACGAG. Translating it yields CSATLQGSSNE. The whole CDR3 protein is CSATLQGSSNEQYF. The V call is TRBV20-1, the J call TRBJ2-7, with a possible D match to TRBD1 (6 bases). The CDR3 end is not reached by the read, which stops 3 residues before it; the germline J gene fills it in. The V and J ends lost 4 bases and 5 bases respectively, with 18 bases between them. Germline CDR1 is DFQATT and CDR2 is SNEGSKA (reference sequence). This CDR3 region has 14 residues.

This clone was seen many times. Read data end 3 residues before the CDR3 end; the end is taken from the germline J gene. This chain links TRBV20-1 with TRBJ2-1, with 9 nucleotides matching TRBD2. J lost 2 bases, V lost 3 bases, and 5 bases had no gene match. Germline CDR1 is DFQATT and CDR2 is SNEGSKA (reference sequence). CDR3 size: 15 residues. CDR3 protein: CSASALAGTYNEQFF. The CDR3 bases that were read are TGCAGTGCTAGTGCGCTAGCGGGGACCTACAATGAG.

This clone was detected ten times or more. Read coverage stops 3 residues before the CDR3 terminus; the germline J gene supplies the remainder. The chain has TRBV30 and TRBJ1-5, with 9 bases aligning to TRBD1. V shed 3 bases and J 3 bases; nucleotides not matched to a gene: 6. This CDR3 has 15 amino acids. The germline V gene encodes CDR1 GTSNPN and CDR2 SVGIG (reference sequence). The CDR3: CAWRLQGAVNQPQHF. Incomplete CDR3 DNA: TGTGCCTGGAGGCTACAGGGGGCGGTCAATCAGCCC.

This clone was counted many times. The CDR3: CASSTSTSGSPDTQYF. The sequenced CDR3 bases are TGTGCCAGTAGTACGTCCACTAGCGGGAGTCCAGATACG. The chain is built from TRBV19 and TRBJ2-3; TRBD2 aligns across 11 bases. The sequenced fragment ends 3 residues before the CDR3 boundary, so the rest is inferred from the germline J gene. This CDR3 has 16 residues. Germline V CDR1 and CDR2: LNHDA, SQIVND (reference sequence). Germline trimming cut 4 bases from V and 4 bases from J; bases unmatched to any gene: 7.